This T cell receptor (beta chain) stems from a study of T cell responses to AZD1222 COVID-19 vaccine. The CDR3 is made up of 17 amino acids. V lost 4 bases, J lost 0 bases, and 17 bases lay in between. In germline, CDR1 is SGHNT, CDR2 YYREEE (reference sequence). Here immunoSEQ multiplex PCR was the method, and the copy in TCRdb shows in-frame clones only, minus some. The sample yields approximately 110,000 clones, 85% to 90% seen once. V usage is TRBV5-4 and J usage is TRBJ1-3; a possible D gene is TRBD1 (5 bases). The sample in question was peripheral blood, obtained on day 0 of AZD1222 vaccination. The TCR comes from an adult in good health. The CDR3, as DNA: TGTGCCAGCAGCGCCGGGACTGCCGGTCTCTCTGGAAACACCATATATTTT. Protein product: CASSAGTAGLSGNTIYF.